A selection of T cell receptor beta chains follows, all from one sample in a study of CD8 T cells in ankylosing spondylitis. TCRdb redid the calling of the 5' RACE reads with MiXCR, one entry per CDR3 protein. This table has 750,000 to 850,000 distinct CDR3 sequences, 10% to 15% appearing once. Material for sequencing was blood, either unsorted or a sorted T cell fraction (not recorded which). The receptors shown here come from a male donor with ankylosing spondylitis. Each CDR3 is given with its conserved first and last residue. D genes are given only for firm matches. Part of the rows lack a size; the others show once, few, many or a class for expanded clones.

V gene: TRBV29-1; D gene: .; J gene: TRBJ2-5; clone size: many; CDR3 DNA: TGCAGCGTTGGTTTTGGTTTATTAAAAGAGACCCAGTACTTC; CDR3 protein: CSVGFGLLKETQYF
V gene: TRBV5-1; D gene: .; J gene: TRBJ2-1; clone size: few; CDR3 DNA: TGCGCCAGCAGCTTGGAGGGGACTGGTCACAATGAGCAGTTCTTC; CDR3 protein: CASSLEGTGHNEQFF
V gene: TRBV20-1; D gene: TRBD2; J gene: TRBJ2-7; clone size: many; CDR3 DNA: TGCAGTGGCGGACTAGCGGGAGGCTACGAGCAGTACTTC; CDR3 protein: CSGGLAGGYEQYF
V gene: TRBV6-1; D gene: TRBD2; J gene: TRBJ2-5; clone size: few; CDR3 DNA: TGTGCCAGCAGGCAACCTAGCGGGGGGAAGGAGACCCAGTACTTC; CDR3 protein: CASRQPSGGKETQYF
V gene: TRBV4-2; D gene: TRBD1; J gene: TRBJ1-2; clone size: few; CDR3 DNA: TGTGCCAGCAGCCTAGGACAGGAGGGGAACTATGGCTACACCTTC; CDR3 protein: CASSLGQEGNYGYTF
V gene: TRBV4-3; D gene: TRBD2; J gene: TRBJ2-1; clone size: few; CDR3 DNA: TGCGCCAGCAGCCCCGGGACTAGCGCAACCAATGAGCAGTTCTTC; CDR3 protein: CASSPGTSATNEQFF
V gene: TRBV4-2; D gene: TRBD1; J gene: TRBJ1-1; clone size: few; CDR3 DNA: TGTGCCAGCAGCCAGGATACCCGACCTGGACAGGGAAAGAACACTGAAGCTTTCTTT; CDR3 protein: CASSQDTRPGQGKNTEAFF
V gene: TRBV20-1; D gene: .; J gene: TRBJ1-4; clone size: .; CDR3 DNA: TGCAGTGCTCCAAGCACGGTTAATGAAAAACTGTTTTTT; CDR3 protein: CSAPSTVNEKLFF
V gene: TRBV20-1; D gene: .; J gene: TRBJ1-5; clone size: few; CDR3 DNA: TGCAGTGCTCCGATTCGGACGGTTAGCAATCAGCCCCAGCATTTT; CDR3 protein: CSAPIRTVSNQPQHF
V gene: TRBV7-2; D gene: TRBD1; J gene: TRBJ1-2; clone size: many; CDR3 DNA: TGCGCCAGCAGCGCGGGACAGGGGTATGGCTACACCTTC; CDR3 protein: CASSAGQGYGYTF
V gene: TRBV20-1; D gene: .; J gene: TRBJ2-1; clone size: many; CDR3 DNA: TGCAGTGCTAGTAGGCTAGGTGAGCAGTTCTTC; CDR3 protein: CSASRLGEQFF
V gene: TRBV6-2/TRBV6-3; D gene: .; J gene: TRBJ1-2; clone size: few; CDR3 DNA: TGTGCCAGCAGTTACGGCTCCCGCAACTATGGCTACACCTTC; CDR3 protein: CASSYGSRNYGYTF
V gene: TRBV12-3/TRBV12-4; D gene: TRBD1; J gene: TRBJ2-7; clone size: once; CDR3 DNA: TGTGCCAGCAGTTTTCGAGGGGGCGAATACGAGCAGTACTTC; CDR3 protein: CASSFRGGEYEQYF
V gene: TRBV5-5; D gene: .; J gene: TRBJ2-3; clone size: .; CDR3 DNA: TGTGCCAGCAGCTTGCGGGGAACGACAGATACGCAGTATTTT; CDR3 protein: CASSLRGTTDTQYF
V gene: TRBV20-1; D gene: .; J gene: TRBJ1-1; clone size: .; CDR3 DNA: TGCAGTGCTAGCCCTATGAACACTGAAGCTTTCTTT; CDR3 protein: CSASPMNTEAFF
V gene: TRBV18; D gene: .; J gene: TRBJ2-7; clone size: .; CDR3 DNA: TGTGCCAGCTCGTGGGGGAGGAATACCTACGAGCAGTACTTC; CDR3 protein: CASSWGRNTYEQYF
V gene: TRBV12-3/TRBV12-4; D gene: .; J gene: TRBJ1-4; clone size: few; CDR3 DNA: TGTGCCAGCACCATCCCCGGAGGGAGTGAAAAACTGTTTTTT; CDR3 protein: CASTIPGGSEKLFF
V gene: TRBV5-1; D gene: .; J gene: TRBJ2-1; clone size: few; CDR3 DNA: TGCGCCAGCAGCTTGCGTGGGACTCGCCAGGGTGAGCAGTTCTTC; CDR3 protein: CASSLRGTRQGEQFF
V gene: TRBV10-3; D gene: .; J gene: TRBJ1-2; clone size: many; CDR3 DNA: TGTGCCATCAGTGATCCCCGGTTTGGGGACTATGGCTACACCTTC; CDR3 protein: CAISDPRFGDYGYTF
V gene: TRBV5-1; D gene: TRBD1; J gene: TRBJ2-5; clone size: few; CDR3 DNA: TGCGCCAGCAGCCCCACCCCCGGGACAGGGGAAGAGACCCAGTACTTC; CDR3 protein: CASSPTPGTGEETQYF
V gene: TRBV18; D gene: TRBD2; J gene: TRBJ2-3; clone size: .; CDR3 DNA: TGTGCCAGCTCACCGACTAGCGGGGGCCCCACAGATACGCAGTATTTT; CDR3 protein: CASSPTSGGPTDTQYF
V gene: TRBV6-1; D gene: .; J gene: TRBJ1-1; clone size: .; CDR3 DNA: TGTGCCAGCACGCCCGTACGGATGAACACTGAAGCTTTCTTT; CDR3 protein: CASTPVRMNTEAFF
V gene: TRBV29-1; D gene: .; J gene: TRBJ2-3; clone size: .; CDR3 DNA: TGCAGCGTTAAAAGATTAATCAACACAGATACGCAGTATTTT; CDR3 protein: CSVKRLINTDTQYF
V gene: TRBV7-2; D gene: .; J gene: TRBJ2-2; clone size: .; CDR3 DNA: TGTGCCAGCAGCTTAGCCAGGGTGAAGCTGTTTTTT; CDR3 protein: CASSLARVKLFF
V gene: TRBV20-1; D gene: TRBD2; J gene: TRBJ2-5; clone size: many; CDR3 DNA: TGCAGTGCTAGAACTAGCGGTGGCCGGGAGACCCAGTACTTC; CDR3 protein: CSARTSGGRETQYF
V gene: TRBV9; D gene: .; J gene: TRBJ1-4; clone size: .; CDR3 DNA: TGTGCCAGCAGCGTCGGGGAAGCTAATGAAAAACTGTTTTTT; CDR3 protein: CASSVGEANEKLFF
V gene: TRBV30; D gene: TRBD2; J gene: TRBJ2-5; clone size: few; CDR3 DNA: TGTGCCTTTGAACTAGCGGGGGCCGGAGAGACCCAGTACTTC; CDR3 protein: CAFELAGAGETQYF
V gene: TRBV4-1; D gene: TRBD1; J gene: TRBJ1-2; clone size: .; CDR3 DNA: TGCGCCAGCAGCCAAGAGGGACAGGGAAACTATGGCTACACCTTC; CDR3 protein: CASSQEGQGNYGYTF
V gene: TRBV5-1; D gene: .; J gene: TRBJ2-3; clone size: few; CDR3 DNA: TGCGCCAGCAGCTTTGGCGGCGGTCGTCGGTCCGCAGATACGCAGTATTTT; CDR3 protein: CASSFGGGRRSADTQYF
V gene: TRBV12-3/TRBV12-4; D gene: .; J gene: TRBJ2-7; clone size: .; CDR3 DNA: TGTGCCAGCAGGGGGCCGGGACTGAGGGCGTACGAGCAGTACTTC; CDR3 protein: CASRGPGLRAYEQYF
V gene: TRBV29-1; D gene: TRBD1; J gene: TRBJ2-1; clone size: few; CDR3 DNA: TGCAGCGTTAAACAGGGGGCGGATGAGCAGTTCTTC; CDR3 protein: CSVKQGADEQFF
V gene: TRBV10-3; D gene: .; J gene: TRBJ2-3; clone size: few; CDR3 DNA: TGTGCCACCAAGGGGTCCACAGATACGCAGTATTTT; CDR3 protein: CATKGSTDTQYF
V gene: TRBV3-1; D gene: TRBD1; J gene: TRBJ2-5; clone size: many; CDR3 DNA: TGTGCCAGCAGCCAGAGGGACAGGGGGCCGGAGACCCAGTACTTC; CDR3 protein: CASSQRDRGPETQYF
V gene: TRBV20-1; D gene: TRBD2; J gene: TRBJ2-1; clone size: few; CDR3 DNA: TGCAGTGCCCACACCGGGACTAGCGGGCGAGGCTCCTACAATGAGCAGTTCTTC; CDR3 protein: CSAHTGTSGRGSYNEQFF
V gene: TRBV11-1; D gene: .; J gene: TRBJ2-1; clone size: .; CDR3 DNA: TGTGCCAGCAGCCCCAAGAGGATTAGGCTAGCCGGAAACAATGAGCAGTTCTTC; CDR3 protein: CASSPKRIRLAGNNEQFF
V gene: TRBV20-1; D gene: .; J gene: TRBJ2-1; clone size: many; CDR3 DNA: TGCAGTGCTGAGGGACCTACTTTAGACAATGAGCAGTTCTTC; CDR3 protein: CSAEGPTLDNEQFF
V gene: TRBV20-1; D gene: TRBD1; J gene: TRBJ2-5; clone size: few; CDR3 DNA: TGCAGTGCTAGAGGGGAATCGGGACAGGGGCGGGAGACCCAGTACTTC; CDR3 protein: CSARGESGQGRETQYF
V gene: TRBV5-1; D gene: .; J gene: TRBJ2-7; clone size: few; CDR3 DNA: TGCGCCAGCAGCGCTGCCCTTCAGGGGTTAGCTGACGAGCAGTACTTC; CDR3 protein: CASSAALQGLADEQYF
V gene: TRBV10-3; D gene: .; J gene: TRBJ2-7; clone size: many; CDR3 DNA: TGTGCCATCAGTCAGGGGTCCCCCTACGAGCAGTACTTC; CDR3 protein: CAISQGSPYEQYF
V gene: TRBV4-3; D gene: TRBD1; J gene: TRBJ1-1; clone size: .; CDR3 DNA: TGCGCCAGCAGCCTCTGGGACAGGGGATTAACTGAAGCTTTCTTT; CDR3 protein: CASSLWDRGLTEAFF
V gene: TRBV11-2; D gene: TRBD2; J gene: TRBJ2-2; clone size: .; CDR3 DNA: TGTGCCAGCAGCTTAGGTAGAGGGAGGGCGTCGGACACCGGGGAGCTGTTTTTT; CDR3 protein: CASSLGRGRASDTGELFF
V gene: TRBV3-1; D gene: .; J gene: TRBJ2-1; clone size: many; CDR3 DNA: TGTGCCAGCAGCCTTCGGTTAGCGGAGTACAATGAGCAGTTCTTC; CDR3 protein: CASSLRLAEYNEQFF
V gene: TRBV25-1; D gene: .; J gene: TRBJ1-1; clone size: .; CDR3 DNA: TGTGCCAGCAGTGAACAGGGGCTAGGGACTGAAGCTTTCTTT; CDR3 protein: CASSEQGLGTEAFF
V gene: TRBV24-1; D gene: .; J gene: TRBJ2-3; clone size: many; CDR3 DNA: TGTGCCACCAGAGGAGGCACAGATACGCAGTATTTT; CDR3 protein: CATRGGTDTQYF
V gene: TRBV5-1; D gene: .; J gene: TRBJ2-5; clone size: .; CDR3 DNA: TGCGCCAGCAGCCCAAGACAGGTGGGGGAGACCCAGTACTTC; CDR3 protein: CASSPRQVGETQYF
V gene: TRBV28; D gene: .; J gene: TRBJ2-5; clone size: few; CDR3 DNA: TGTGCCAGCGGAGGAAACTGGGACCAAGAGACCCAGTACTTC; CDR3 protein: CASGGNWDQETQYF
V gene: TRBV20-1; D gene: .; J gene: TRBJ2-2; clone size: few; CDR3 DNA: TGCAGTGCTAGAGATCTGCCCGGGGAGCTGTTTTTT; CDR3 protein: CSARDLPGELFF
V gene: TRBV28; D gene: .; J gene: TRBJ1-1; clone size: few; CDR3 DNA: TGTGCCAGCAGCCAAGTGGGGGGGGCAGGGAACACTGAAGCTTTCTTT; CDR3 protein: CASSQVGGAGNTEAFF
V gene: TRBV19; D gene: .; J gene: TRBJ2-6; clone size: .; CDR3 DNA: TGTGCCAGTAAACCAGGGACTGGGGCCAACGTCCTGACTTTC; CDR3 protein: CASKPGTGANVLTF
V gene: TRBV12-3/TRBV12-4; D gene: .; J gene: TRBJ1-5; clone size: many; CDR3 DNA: TGTGCCAGCAGTTCGTATAGGGGTCAGCCCCAGCATTTT; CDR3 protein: CASSSYRGQPQHF
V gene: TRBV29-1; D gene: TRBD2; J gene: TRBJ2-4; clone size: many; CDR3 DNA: TGCAGCGTTCTACCGGGACTAGCGGGAATAAACATTCAGTACTTC; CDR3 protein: CSVLPGLAGINIQYF
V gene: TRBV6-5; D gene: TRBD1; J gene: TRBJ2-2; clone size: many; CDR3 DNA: TGTGCCAGCAGCCGACAGGGGGCGGGCGCCGGGGAGCTGTTTTTT; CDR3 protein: CASSRQGAGAGELFF
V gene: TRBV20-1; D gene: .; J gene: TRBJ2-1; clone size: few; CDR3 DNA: TGCAGTGCTAGACTCTTTTTTTACAATGAGCAGTTCTTC; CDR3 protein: CSARLFFYNEQFF
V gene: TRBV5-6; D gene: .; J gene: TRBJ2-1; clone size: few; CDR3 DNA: TGTGCGCCCCTCGGACAAGGCTCCTACAATGAGCAGTTCTTC; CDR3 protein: CAPLGQGSYNEQFF